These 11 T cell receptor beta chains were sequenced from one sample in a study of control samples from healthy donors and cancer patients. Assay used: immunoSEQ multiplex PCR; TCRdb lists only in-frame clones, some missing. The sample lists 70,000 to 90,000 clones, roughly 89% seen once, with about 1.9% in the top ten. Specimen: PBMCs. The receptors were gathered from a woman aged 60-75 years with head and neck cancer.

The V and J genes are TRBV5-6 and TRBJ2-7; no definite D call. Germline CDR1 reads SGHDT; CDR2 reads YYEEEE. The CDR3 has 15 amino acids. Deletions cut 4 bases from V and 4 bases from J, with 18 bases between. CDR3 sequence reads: CASSQIRAPVYEQYF. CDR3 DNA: TGTGCCAGCAGCCAGATACGAGCGCCTGTATACGAGCAGTACTTC.

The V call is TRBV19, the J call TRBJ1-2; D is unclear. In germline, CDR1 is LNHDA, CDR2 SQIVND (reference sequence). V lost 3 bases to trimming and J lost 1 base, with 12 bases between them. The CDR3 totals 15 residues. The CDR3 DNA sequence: TGTGCCAGTAGTATGGCCGCGTATCTTAACTATGGCTACACCTTC. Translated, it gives CASSMAAYLNYGYTF. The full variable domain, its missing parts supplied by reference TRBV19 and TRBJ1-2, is DGGITQSPKYLFRKEGQNVTLSCEQNLNHDAMYWYRQDPGQGLRLIYYSQIVNDFQKGDIAEGYSVSREKKESFPLTVTSAQKNPTAFYLCASSMAAYLNYGYTFGSGTRLTVV.

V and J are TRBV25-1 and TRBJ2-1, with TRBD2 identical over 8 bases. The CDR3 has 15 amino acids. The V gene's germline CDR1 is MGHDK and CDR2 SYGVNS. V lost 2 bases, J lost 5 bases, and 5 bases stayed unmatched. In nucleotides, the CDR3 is TGTGCCAGCAGTGAACTAGCGGGCATACACAATGAGCAGTTCTTC. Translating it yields CASSELAGIHNEQFF.

The CDR3 reads CAWTPVPGQISGANVLTF. The DNA for the CDR3 is TGTGCCTGGACCCCCGTTCCGGGACAAATTTCTGGGGCCAACGTCCTGACTTTC. The chain uses TRBV30 and TRBJ2-6; a weak D match, TRBD1 (6 bases). Looked up from germline, CDR1 is GTSNPN and CDR2 is SVGIG (reference sequence). The CDR3 has 18 residues. Trimming took off 4 bases at V and 1 base at J, with 20 bases between the two ends.

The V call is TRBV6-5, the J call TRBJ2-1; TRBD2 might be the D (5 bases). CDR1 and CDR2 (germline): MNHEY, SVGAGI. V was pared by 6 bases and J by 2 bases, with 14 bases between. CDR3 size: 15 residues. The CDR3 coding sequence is TGTGCCAGCAGCCCCTCCGGGGTACCCTACAATGAGCAGTTCTTC. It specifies CASSPSGVPYNEQFF.

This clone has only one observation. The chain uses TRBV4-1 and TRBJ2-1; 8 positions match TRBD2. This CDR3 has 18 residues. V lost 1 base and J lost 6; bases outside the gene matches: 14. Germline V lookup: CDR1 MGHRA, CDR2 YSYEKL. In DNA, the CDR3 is TGCGCCAGCAGCCAAGTGGTAGCGGGATTATTCTTGGGCAATGAGCAGTTCTTC. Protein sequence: CASSQVVAGLFLGNEQFF.

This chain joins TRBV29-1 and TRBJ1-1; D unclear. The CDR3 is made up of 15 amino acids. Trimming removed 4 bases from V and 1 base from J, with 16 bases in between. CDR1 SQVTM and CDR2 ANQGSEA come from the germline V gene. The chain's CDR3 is CSVAGSGFSNTEAFF. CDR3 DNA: TGCAGCGTTGCCGGGTCGGGTTTTTCGAACACTGAAGCTTTCTTT.

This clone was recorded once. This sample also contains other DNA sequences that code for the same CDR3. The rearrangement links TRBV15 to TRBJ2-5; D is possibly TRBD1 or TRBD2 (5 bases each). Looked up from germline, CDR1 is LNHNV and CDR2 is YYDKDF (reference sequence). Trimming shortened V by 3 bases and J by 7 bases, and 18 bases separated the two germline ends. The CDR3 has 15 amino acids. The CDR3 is CATSSFKGTPGTQYF. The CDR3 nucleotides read TGTGCCACCAGCAGTTTTAAAGGGACCCCAGGGACCCAGTACTTC.

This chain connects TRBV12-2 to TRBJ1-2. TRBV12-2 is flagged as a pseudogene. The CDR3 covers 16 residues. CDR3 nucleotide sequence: TGTGCAAGTCGCTTAGCCCTCGGGGGGGGTACCTATGGCTACACCTTC. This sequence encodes CASRLALGGGTYGYTF.

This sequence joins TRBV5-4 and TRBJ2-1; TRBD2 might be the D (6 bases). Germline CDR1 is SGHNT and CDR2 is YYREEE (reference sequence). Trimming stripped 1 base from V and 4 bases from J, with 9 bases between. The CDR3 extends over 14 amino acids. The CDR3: CASSLSGLYNEQFF. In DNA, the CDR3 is TGTGCCAGCAGCTTGTCGGGACTTTACAATGAGCAGTTCTTC.

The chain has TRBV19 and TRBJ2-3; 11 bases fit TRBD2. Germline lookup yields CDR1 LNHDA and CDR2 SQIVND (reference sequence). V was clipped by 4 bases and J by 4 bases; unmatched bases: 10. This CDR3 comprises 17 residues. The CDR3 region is CASSKKTSGISADTQYF. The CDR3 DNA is TGTGCCAGTAGTAAAAAGACTAGCGGGATTTCCGCAGATACGCAGTATTTT.